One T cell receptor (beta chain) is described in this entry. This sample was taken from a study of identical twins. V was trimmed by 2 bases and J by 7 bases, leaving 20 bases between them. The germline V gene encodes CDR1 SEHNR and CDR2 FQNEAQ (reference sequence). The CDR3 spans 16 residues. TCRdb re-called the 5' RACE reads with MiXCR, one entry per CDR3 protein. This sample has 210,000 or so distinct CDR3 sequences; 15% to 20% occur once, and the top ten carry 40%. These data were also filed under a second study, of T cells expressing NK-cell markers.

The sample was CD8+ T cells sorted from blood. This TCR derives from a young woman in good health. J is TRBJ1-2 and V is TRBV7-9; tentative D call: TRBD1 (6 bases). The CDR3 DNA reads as TGTGCCAGCAGCTTATTCCCGACAGGAGCGTCTATTGGCTACACCTTC. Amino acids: CASSLFPTGASIGYTF.